One TCR beta chain is described in this entry. A second 7 to 11 cycle PCR used barcoded and J-beta primers. Every cDNA was tagged by a template-switch adaptor with 12 random nucleotides. TCRdb itself ran the 5' RACE reads through MiXCR, one entry per CDR3 protein. The sample gives roughly 680,000 distinct CDR3 sequences, 40% to 65% of which show up once; roughly 14% is in the top ten. The sample originates from a study of blood T cells in healthy people across ages. Every donor gave approximately 10 milliliters of peripheral blood. Germline loops: CDR1 MNHEY, CDR2 SVGAGI. Trimming took off 6 bases at V and 3 bases at J, with 11 bases between the two ends. The CDR3 length is 13 residues.

The V and J genes are TRBV6-5 and TRBJ1-2; tentatively, D is TRBD1 (5 bases). The TCR comes from a woman older than 75 in good health. The sequencing input was blood. CDR3 sequence (DNA): TGTGCCAGCAGGGAGACAGCATACTATGGCTACACCTTC. It specifies CASRETAYYGYTF.